This T cell receptor (beta chain) came from a study of CD8+ T cells in alopecia areata. Across the whole study: Twice a day, 5 to 10 mg of oral tofacitinib was administered to treated patients. Tofacitinib therapy lasting 6 to 18 months was followed by 6 months off drug.

The CDR3 runs to 17 residues. Germline loops: CDR1 KGHSH, CDR2 LQKENI. The trim removed 0 bases at V and 0 bases at J, leaving 5 bases unmatched. Collection of lesional scalp punch biopsies and peripheral blood was performed in alopecia areata patients. cDNA prepared by RNA extraction and subsequent reverse transcription served as the template for sequencing. Repertoires were generated with immunoSEQ multiplex PCR, while TCRdb's copy carries only in-frame clones and drops some. The table has some 180,000 clones, about 63% seen once; the top ten hold approximately 1.7%. This receptor was obtained from a human donor with alopecia areata. This chain joins TRBV18 and TRBJ1-3, with 7 bases that match TRBD1. Sequenced here: CD4+ T cells sorted from blood, sampled at week 0. CDR3 protein: CASSPPRQGHSGNTIYF. The CDR3 nucleotides are TGTGCCAGCTCACCACCAAGACAGGGCCACTCTGGAAACACCATATATTTT.